This T cell receptor (beta chain) was sequenced in a study of shared T cell receptors in the human thymus. The assay was immunoSEQ multiplex PCR, and TCRdb's table has in-frame clones only and misses some. The table includes 500,000 to 850,000 clones, about 87% detected once. These records were also assigned to another study, of human thymus T cells. That study reports: Samples came from healthy Finnish infants during open corrective cardiac surgery. Corrective heart surgery yielded resections, and these provided the thymus tissue. It looked as if thymic and blood repertoires used V and J genes in a biased way. The related literature has documented a marked overlap of thymic repertoires among unrelated individuals.

Sequencing used thymocytes. The sequence derives from a boy under three years old with a congenital heart defect.

CDR3 loop: CASKGLAGDLRYNEQFF. CDR3 nucleotide sequence: TGCGCCAGCAAAGGACTAGCGGGAGATTTACGGTACAATGAGCAGTTCTTC. The chain carries TRBV10-1 and TRBJ2-1; the match to TRBD2 covers 13 bases. J lost 4 bases, V lost 7 bases, and 10 bases had no gene match. The CDR3 spans 17 residues. Germline CDR1 is WNHNN and CDR2 is SYGVQD (reference sequence).